The sample holds one count of the clone carrying this T cell receptor (beta chain). No antigen is known for it. The CDR3 loop spans 18 amino acids. Germline V CDR1 and CDR2: SGHDT, YYEEEE. Trimming removed 0 bases from V and 4 bases from J; junction bases left unmatched: 7. This record comes from a study of shared clonotypes between healthy human individuals. For sorted subsets, 150 to 200 ng DNA per replicate equaled about 31,000 T cell genomes. The data were produced by immunoSEQ multiplex PCR, yet TCRdb's version contains in-frame clones alone and is incomplete. The data hold some 2,000,000 clones, with roughly 95% observed a single time. The study's findings and limits: Lower generation probabilities were found for non-shared clonotypes than for those shared by all four donors.

The rearrangement links TRBV5-6 to TRBJ2-3; TRBD2 aligns across 14 bases. This receptor was obtained from a man aged 18 to 30 in good health. The sample was naive CD4+ T cells sorted from blood. The subset was: CD45RA+ positively selected. The chain's CDR3 is CASSLARTSGGIADTQYF. For the CDR3, the DNA is TGTGCCAGCAGCTTGGCCCGGACTAGCGGGGGGATTGCAGATACGCAGTATTTT.